This passage covers 7 T cell receptor beta chains from one sample sequenced in a study of blood T cell repertoires in COVID-19. Here immunoSEQ multiplex PCR was the method, and the copy in TCRdb shows in-frame clones only, minus some. The data contain roughly 200,000 clones, roughly 88% of them singletons. Sequenced: peripheral blood. The receptors derive from a woman in her 40s with COVID-19, enrolled during active disease.

The J gene is TRBJ1-2, the V gene TRBV5-1, with a tentative D call TRBD1 (5 bases). From germline, CDR1 is SGHRS and CDR2 YFSETQ. CDR3 length: 12 residues. The V end was cut by 4 bases, the J end by 5 bases, with 9 bases between. CDR3 protein: CASSLGGYGYTF. DNA of the CDR3: TGCGCCAGCAGCCTCGGGGGATATGGCTACACCTTC.

The V call is TRBV4-1, the J call TRBJ2-7; 11 bases align to TRBD2. The CDR3 length is 16 residues. V dropped 0 bases and J dropped 2; count of bases not matched to a gene: 3. Germline V gene sequence: CDR1 MGHRA, CDR2 YSYEKL. CDR3 sequence: CASSQDQLAGAYEQYF. CDR3 nucleotides: TGCGCCAGCAGCCAAGATCAACTAGCGGGGGCCTACGAGCAGTACTTC.

This clone was counted a few times. The gene calls are TRBV14 and TRBJ2-7; the match to TRBD1 covers 9 bases. Germline-derived CDR1 and CDR2 are SGHDN and FVKESK. Trimming cost V 1 base and J 3 bases; bases outside gene matches: 7. The CDR3 runs to 16 residues. The CDR3 loop reads CASSQGGGQGVYEQYF. CDR3 nucleotide sequence: TGTGCCAGCAGCCAAGGAGGGGGACAGGGAGTCTACGAGCAGTACTTC. The full variable domain, rest sourced from reference TRBV14 and TRBJ2-7, is EAGVTQFPSHSVIEKGQTVTLRCDPISGHDNLYWYRRVMGKEIKFLLHFVKESKQDESGMPNNRFLAERTGGTYSTLKVQPAELEDSGVYFCASSQGGGQGVYEQYFGPGTRLTVT.

V is TRBV25-1 and J is TRBJ2-7; 10 bases map to TRBD2. CDR1 MGHDK and CDR2 SYGVNS come from the germline V gene. This CDR3 region has 13 residues. Germline trimming cut 8 bases from V and 3 bases from J; bases unmatched to any gene: 4. The CDR3 here is CASSIAGGYEQYF. The CDR3, as DNA: TGTGCCAGCTCCATAGCGGGGGGCTACGAGCAGTACTTC.

V and J are TRBV9 and TRBJ2-7, with 7 bases matching TRBD1. The J segment lost 3 bases and the V segment lost 3 bases, leaving 3 bases of the junction unmatched. CDR1 is SGDLS and CDR2 is YYNGEE in the germline V gene. The CDR3 has 13 residues. The CDR3 DNA reads TGTGCCAGCAGCGCGGGACAGTTCTACGAGCAGTACTTC. This codes for CASSAGQFYEQYF.

This clone showed up just once. The chain combines TRBV7-9 with TRBJ2-5, with a tentative D call TRBD1 (7 bases). This CDR3 spans 14 amino acids. Germline-derived CDR1 and CDR2 are SEHNR and FQNEAQ (reference sequence). The V end was cut by 5 bases, the J end by 5 bases, with 15 bases between. This CDR3 is CASSHETGRETQYF. In nucleotides, the CDR3 is TGTGCCAGCAGCCATGAGACAGGGAGGGAGACCCAGTACTTC.

The rearrangement uses TRBV7-9 and TRBJ2-2; D is perhaps TRBD1 (6 bases). The ends were cut back, 5 bases at V and 4 bases at J, with 17 bases in the middle. The CDR3 length is 16 residues. The germline V gene has CDR1 SEHNR and CDR2 FQNEAQ (reference sequence). The CDR3 DNA reads TGTGCCAGCAGCCCGGACATCACAGGGCCCACCGGGGAGCTGTTTTTT. Translated, it gives CASSPDITGPTGELFF. The full variable domain, rest sourced from reference TRBV7-9 and TRBJ2-2, is DTGVSQNPRHKITKRGQNVTFRCDPISEHNRLYWYRQTLGQGPEFLTYFQNEAQLEKSRLLSDRFSAERPKGSFSTLEIQRTEQGDSAMYLCASSPDITGPTGELFFGEGSRLTVL.